These 10 T cell receptor beta chains share one sample of origin, sequenced in a study of cytomegalovirus exposure and HLA in healthy donors. 13 Jbeta primers and 60 Vbeta primers were used for the PCR. Data came from immunoSEQ multiplex PCR; TCRdb stores just in-frame clones and leaves some out. The sample holds roughly 140,000 clones, 78% seen once. Sequencing used PBMCs. Every receptor here comes from a male donor in good health and CMV-seronegative.

This clone was seen a few times. One end of the junction is discordant with germline, which a read error may explain. The genes are TRBV5-1 and TRBJ2-7, with D perhaps matching TRBD1 (6 bases). CDR3 length equals 12 residues. Germline loops: CDR1 SGHRS, CDR2 YFSETQ. For the CDR3, the DNA is TGCGCCAGCAGCTTGGTTGGGGGCGAGGACCGCTTC. Translated: CASSLVGGEDRF.

The chain employs TRBV4-1 and TRBJ2-2; TRBD2 matches at 9 bases. The V gene's germline CDR1 is MGHRA and CDR2 YSYEKL. The CDR3 runs to 17 residues. With 0 bases clipped from V and 0 bases from J, the junction kept 2 bases outside the gene matches. This CDR3 reads CASSQDKRGANTGELFF. The DNA for the CDR3 is TGCGCCAGCAGCCAAGATAAGCGGGGGGCGAACACCGGGGAGCTGTTTTTT.

This chain connects TRBV10-3 to TRBJ2-3; TRBD2 matches at 10 bases. Per germline, CDR1 ENHRY and CDR2 SYGVKD. The junction had 2 bases not matched to a gene; V was cut back by 10 bases and J by 4 bases. This CDR3 contains 12 residues. The CDR3 DNA is TGTGCCACCGGGACTAGCGCAGATACGCAGTATTTT. Its translation is CATGTSADTQYF.

A single count supports this clone. The chain has TRBV19 and TRBJ1-2; D uncertain. This CDR3 is 12 amino acids long. The germline V gene has CDR1 LNHDA and CDR2 SQIVND (reference sequence). The V end lost 5 bases, the J end lost 6 bases, and 10 bases lay between the germline ends. CDR3 amino acids: CASSATRHGYTF. In DNA form, the CDR3 reads TGTGCCAGTAGTGCCACCAGGCATGGCTACACCTTC.

This clone was counted between two and nine times. The chain combines TRBV6-1 with TRBJ1-5, with TRBD1 identical over 7 bases. The germline V gene encodes CDR1 MNHNS and CDR2 SASEGT. Unmatched junction bases numbered 10, after V lost 4 bases and J lost 7 bases. The CDR3 totals 15 residues. The CDR3 loop reads CASSGRDRVRQPQHF. The CDR3, as DNA: TGTGCCAGCAGTGGCCGCGACAGGGTTCGGCAGCCCCAGCATTTT.

This rearrangement joins TRBV29-1 to TRBJ1-1; a possible D gene is TRBD1 (6 bases). The CDR3 has 12 amino acids. The ends were cut back, 6 bases at V and 5 bases at J, with 13 bases in the middle. Germline CDR1 and CDR2: SQVTM and ANQGSEA. The CDR3 sequence: CSVQGGWTEAFF. In DNA form, the CDR3 reads TGCAGCGTACAGGGCGGATGGACTGAAGCTTTCTTT.

The chain combines TRBV9 with TRBJ2-5; the D is unclear. Germline lookup yields CDR1 SGDLS and CDR2 YYNGEE. The CDR3 has 15 residues. Between the trimmed V and J ends, which lost 4 bases and 2 bases, there was a span of 15 bases. CDR3 region: CASSPFMGRQETQYF. The CDR3 DNA is TGTGCCAGCAGCCCATTCATGGGCCGGCAAGAGACCCAGTACTTC.

This clone was seen a few times. This sequence joins TRBV13 and TRBJ1-4, with a weak D call TRBD1 (5 bases). The CDR3 spans 14 residues. Germline lookup yields CDR1 PRHDT and CDR2 FYEKMQ (reference sequence). The V gene lost 5 bases and the J gene lost 4 bases, with 11 bases spanning the gap. In DNA, the CDR3 is TGTGCCAGCAGCGGACCGGGGGGTAATGAAAAACTGTTTTTT. This sequence encodes CASSGPGGNEKLFF.

The rearrangement links TRBV19 to TRBJ1-5; 11 positions match TRBD1. The CDR3 length is 16 residues. The V gene end was trimmed by 9 bases and the J gene end by 0 bases; junction bases not matched to a gene: 7. The germline gives CDR1 LNHDA, CDR2 SQIVND (reference sequence). CDR3 sequence reads: CASTGQGDNSNQPQHF. The CDR3 DNA follows: TGTGCCAGCACGGGACAGGGGGATAATAGCAATCAGCCCCAGCATTTT.

The chain is built from TRBV27 and TRBJ2-7; possibly TRBD2 for D (6 bases). Trimming pared 5 bases from V and 0 bases from J, leaving 17 bases between. The CDR3 length is 16 residues. Germline CDR1 and CDR2: MNHEY and SMNVEV (reference sequence). CDR3 in DNA: TGTGCCAGCAGTCCCTCGCTAGGGGACTCCTCCTACGAGCAGTACTTC. Amino acids: CASSPSLGDSSYEQYF.